This TCR beta chain was recovered during a study of blood T cell repertoires in COVID-19. The V gene lost 5 bases and the J gene lost 3 bases, with 11 bases spanning the gap. The CDR3 totals 13 residues. Germline CDR1 SNHLY, CDR2 FYNNEI. Generated by immunoSEQ multiplex PCR, the TCRdb table keeps only in-frame clones and is missing some. The repertoire holds around 370,000 clones, with 90% as singletons. The chain employs TRBV2 and TRBJ2-7; D possibly corresponds to TRBD1 (5 bases). Sequencing was done on a sample of peripheral blood. The sequence was collected from a man aged 18 to 30 with active or convalescent COVID-19. CDR3: CASSQGLGYEQYF. CDR3 bases: TGTGCCAGCAGTCAGGGTCTTGGCTACGAGCAGTACTTC.